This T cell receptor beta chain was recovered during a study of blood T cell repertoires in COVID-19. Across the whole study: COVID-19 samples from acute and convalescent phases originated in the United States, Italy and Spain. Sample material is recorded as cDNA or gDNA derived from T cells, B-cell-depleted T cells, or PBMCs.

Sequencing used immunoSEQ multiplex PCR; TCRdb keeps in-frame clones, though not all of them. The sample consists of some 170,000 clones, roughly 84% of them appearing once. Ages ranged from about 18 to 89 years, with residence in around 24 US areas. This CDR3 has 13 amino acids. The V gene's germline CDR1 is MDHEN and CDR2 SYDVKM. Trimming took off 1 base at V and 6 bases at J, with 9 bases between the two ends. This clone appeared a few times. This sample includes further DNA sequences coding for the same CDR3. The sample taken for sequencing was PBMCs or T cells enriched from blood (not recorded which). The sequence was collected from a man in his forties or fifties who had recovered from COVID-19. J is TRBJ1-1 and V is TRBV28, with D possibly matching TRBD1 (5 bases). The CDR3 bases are TGTGCCAGCAGTTTATCGGGGGGGGCTGAAGCTTTCTTT. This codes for CASSLSGGAEAFF. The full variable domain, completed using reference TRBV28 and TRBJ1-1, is DVKVTQSSRYLVKRTGEKVFLECVQDMDHENMFWYRQDPGLGLRLIYFSYDVKMKEKGDIPEGYSVSREKKERFSLILESASTNQTSMYLCASSLSGGAEAFFGQGTRLTVV.